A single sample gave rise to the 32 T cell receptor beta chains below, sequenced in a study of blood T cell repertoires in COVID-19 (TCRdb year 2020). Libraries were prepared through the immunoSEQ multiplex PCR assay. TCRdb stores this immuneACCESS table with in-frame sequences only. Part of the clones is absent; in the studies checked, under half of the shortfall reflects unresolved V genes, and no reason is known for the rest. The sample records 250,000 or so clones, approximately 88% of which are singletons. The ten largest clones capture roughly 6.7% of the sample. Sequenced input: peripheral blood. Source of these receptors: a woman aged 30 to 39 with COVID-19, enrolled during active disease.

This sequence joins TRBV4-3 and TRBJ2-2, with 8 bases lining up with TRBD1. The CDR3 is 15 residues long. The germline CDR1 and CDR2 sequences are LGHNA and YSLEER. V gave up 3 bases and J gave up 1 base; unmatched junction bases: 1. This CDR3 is CASSHGQGNTGELFF. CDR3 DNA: TGCGCCAGCAGCCATGGACAGGGGAACACCGGGGAGCTGTTTTTT.

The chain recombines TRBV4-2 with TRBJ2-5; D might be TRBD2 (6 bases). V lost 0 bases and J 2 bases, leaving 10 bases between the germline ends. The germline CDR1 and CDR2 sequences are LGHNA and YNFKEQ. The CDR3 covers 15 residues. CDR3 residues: CASSQELAQQETQYF. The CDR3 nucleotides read TGTGCCAGCAGCCAAGAGCTAGCGCAACAAGAGACCCAGTACTTC.

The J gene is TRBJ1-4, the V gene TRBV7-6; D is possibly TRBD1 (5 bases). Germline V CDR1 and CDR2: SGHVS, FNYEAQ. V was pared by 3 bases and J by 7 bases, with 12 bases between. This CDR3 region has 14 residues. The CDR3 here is CASSLNQGGEKLFF. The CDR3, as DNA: TGTGCCAGCAGCTTGAACCAGGGAGGTGAAAAACTGTTTTTT.

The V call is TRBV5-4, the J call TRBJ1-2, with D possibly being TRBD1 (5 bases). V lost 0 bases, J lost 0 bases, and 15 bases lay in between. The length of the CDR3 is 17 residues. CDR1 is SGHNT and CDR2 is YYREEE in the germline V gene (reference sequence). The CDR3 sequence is CASSLETRVAANYGYTF. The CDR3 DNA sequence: TGTGCCAGCAGCTTGGAGACCAGGGTGGCGGCTAACTATGGCTACACCTTC.

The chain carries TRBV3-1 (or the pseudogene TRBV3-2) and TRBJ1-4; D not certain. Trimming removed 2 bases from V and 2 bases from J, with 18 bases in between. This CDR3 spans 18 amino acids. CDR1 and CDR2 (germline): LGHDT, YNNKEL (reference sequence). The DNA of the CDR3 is TGTGCCAGCAGCCAAAGGTTTCGGGTTCGAGCGACTAATGAAAAACTGTTTTTT. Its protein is CASSQRFRVRATNEKLFF.

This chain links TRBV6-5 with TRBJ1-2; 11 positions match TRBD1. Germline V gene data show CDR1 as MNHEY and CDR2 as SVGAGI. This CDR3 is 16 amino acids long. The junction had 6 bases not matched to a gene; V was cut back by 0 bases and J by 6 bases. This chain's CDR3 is CASSYSQDRGQNGYTF. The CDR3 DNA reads TGTGCCAGCAGTTACTCGCAGGACAGGGGGCAGAATGGCTACACCTTC.

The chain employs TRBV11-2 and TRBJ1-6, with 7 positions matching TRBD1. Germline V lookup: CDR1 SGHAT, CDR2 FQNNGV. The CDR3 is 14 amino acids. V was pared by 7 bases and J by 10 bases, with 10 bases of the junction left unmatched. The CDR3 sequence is CASTPTGTGSPLHF. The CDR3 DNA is TGTGCCAGCACCCCGACAGGGACCGGGTCACCCCTCCACTTT.

CDR3 region: CASSLGDLETSGSREFF. DNA for the CDR3: TGTGCCAGCAGCTTAGGAGACCTTGAGACTAGCGGGAGTCGGGAGTTCTTC. V usage is TRBV7-9 and J usage is TRBJ2-1; TRBD2 agrees at 12 bases. The germline V gene encodes CDR1 SEHNR and CDR2 FQNEAQ (reference sequence). J lost 14 bases, V lost 1 base, and 15 bases had no gene match. This CDR3 region has 17 residues.

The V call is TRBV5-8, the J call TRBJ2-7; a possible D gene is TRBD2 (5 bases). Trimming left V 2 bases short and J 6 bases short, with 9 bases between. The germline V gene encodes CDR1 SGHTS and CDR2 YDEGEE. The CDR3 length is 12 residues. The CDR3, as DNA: TGTGCCAGCAGCTTCCGGGGAGCCGAGCAGTACGTC. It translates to CASSFRGAEQYV.

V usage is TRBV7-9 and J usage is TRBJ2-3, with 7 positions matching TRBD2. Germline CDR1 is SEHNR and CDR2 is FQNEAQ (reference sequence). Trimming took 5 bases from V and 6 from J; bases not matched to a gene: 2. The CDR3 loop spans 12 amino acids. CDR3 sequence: CASSNGGDTQYF. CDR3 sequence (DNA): TGTGCCAGCAGCAACGGGGGGGATACGCAGTATTTT.

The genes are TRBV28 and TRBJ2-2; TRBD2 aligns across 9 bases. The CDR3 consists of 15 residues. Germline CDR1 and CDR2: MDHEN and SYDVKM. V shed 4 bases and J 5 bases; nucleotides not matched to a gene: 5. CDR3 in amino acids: CASSSPLAGTGELFF. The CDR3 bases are TGTGCCAGCAGTTCACCCCTAGCGGGGACCGGGGAGCTGTTTTTT.

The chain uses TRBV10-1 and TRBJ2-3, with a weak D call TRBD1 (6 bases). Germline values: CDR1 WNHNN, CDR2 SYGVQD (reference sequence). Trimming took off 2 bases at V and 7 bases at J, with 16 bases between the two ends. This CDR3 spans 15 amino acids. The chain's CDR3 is CASSEGPPRGNTQYF. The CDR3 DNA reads TGCGCCAGCAGTGAGGGGCCCCCCAGGGGAAATACGCAGTATTTT.

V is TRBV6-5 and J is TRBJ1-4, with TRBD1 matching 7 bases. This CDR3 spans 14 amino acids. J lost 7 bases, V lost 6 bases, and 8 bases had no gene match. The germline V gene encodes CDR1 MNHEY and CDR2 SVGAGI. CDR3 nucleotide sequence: TGTGCCAGCAGGGGGAACAGGGGAGGTGAAAAACTGTTTTTT. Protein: CASRGNRGGEKLFF.

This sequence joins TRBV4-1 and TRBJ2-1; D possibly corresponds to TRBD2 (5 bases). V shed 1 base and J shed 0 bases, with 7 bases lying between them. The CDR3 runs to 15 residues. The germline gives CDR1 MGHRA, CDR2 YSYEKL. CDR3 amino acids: CASSQAGSSYNEQFF. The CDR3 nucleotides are TGCGCCAGCAGCCAAGCGGGGAGCTCCTACAATGAGCAGTTCTTC.

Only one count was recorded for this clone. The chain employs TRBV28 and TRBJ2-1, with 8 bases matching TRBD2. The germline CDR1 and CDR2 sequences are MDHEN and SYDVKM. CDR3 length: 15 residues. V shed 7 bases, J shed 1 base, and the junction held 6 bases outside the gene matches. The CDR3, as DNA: TGTGCCAGCAAGAGCGGGGGCCCATCCTACAATGAGCAGTTCTTC. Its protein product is CASKSGGPSYNEQFF.

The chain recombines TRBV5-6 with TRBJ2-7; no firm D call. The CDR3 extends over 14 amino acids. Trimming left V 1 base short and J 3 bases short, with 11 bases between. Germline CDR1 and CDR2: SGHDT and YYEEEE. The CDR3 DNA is TGTGCCAGCAGCTTGTTTCAGGTCGGCTACGAGCAGTACGTC. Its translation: CASSLFQVGYEQYV.

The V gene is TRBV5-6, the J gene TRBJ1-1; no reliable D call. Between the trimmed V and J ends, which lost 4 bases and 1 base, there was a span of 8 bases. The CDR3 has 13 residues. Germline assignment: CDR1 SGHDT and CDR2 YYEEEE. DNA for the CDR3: TGTGCCAGCAGCCGGACTGGGAACACTGAAGCTTTCTTT. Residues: CASSRTGNTEAFF.

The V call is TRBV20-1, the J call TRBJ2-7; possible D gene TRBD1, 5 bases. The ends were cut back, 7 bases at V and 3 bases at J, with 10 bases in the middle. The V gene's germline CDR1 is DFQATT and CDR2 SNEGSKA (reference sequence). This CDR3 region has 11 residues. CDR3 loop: CSGGSHYEQYF. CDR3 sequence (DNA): TGCAGTGGGGGCAGTCACTACGAGCAGTACTTC.

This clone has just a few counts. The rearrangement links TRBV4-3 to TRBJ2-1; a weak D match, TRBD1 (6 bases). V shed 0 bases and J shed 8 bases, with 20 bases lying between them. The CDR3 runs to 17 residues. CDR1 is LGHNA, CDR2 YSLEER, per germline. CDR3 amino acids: CASSQDWGRQGGDEQFF. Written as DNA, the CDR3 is TGCGCCAGCAGCCAAGATTGGGGGCGGCAAGGTGGGGATGAGCAGTTCTTC.

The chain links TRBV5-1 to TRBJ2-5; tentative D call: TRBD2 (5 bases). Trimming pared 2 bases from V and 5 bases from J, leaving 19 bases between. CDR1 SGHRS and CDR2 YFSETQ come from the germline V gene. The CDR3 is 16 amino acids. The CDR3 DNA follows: TGCGCCAGCAGCTTTTCGCCGGGTGGAGGCTGGGAGACCCAGTACTTC. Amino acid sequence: CASSFSPGGGWETQYF.

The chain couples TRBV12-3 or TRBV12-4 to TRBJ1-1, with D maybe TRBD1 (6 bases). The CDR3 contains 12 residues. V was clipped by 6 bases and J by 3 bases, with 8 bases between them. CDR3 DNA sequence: TGTGCCAGCAGCAGGGGCGACACTGAAGCTTTCTTT. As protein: CASSRGDTEAFF.

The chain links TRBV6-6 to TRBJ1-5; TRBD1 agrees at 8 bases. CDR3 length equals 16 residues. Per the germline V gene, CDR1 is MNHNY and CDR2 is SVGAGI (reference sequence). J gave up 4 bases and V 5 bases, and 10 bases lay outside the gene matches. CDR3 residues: CASSTPGTGLNQPQHF. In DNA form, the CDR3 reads TGTGCCAGCAGTACCCCAGGGACAGGCCTAAATCAGCCCCAGCATTTT.

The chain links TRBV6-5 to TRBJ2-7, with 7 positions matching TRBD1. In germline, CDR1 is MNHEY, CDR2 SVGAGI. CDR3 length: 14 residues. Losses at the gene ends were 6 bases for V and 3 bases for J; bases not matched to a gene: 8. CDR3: CASSRQGIIYEQYF. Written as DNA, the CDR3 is TGTGCCAGCAGCCGACAGGGTATTATCTACGAGCAGTACTTC.

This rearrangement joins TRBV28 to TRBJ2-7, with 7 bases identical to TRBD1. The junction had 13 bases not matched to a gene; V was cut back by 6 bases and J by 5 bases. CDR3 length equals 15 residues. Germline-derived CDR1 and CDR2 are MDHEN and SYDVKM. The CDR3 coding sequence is TGTGCCAGCAGCCCCACCGGGACAGAACTCAACGAGCAGTACTTC. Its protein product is CASSPTGTELNEQYF.

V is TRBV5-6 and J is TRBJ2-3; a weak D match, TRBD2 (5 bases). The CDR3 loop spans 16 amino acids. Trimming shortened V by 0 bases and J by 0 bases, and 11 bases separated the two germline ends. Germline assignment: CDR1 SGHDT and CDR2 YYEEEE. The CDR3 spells CASSLEKRRSTDTQYF. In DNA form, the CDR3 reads TGTGCCAGCAGCTTGGAGAAGCGGCGGAGCACAGATACGCAGTATTTT.

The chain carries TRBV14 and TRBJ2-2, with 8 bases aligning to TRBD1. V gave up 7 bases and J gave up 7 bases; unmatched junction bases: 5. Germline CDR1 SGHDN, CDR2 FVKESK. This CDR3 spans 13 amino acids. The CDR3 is CASITGGCGELFF. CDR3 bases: TGTGCCAGCATAACAGGGGGGTGCGGGGAGCTGTTTTTT.

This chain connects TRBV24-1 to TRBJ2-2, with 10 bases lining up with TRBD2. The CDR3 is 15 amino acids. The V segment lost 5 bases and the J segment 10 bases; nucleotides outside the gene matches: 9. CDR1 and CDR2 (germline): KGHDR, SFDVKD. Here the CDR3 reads CATSGASGRSLELFF. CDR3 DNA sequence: TGTGCCACCAGTGGGGCTAGCGGGAGAAGTTTGGAGCTGTTTTTT.

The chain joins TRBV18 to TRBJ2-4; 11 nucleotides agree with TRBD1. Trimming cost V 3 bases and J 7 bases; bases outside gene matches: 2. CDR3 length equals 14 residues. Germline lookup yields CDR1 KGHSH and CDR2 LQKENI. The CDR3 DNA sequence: TGTGCCAGCTCACCGGGGGACAGGGGGAACATTCAGTACTTC. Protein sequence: CASSPGDRGNIQYF.

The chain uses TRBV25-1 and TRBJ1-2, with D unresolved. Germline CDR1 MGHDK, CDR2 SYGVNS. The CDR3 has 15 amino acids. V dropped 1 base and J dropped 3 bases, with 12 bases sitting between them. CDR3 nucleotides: TGTGCCAGCAGTGAATGGACGGGAAGGGACTATGGCTACACCTTC. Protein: CASSEWTGRDYGYTF.

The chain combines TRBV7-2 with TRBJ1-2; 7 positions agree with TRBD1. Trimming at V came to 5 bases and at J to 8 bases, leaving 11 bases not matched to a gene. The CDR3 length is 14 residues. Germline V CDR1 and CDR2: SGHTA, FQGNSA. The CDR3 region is CASSTQQGRRGYTF. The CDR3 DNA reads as TGTGCCAGCAGCACACAACAGGGGCGGAGGGGCTACACCTTC. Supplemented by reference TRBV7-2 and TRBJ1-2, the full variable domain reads GAGVSQSPSNKVTEKGKDVELRCDPISGHTALYWYRQSLGQGLEFLIYFQGNSAPDKSGLPSDRFSAERTGGSVSTLTIQRTQQEDSAVYLCASSTQQGRRGYTFGSGTRLTVV.

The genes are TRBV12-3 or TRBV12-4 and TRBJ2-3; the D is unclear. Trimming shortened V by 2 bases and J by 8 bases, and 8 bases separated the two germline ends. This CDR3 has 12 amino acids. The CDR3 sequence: CASSLRSPTQYF. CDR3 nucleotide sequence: TGTGCCAGCAGTTTAAGGAGTCCTACGCAGTATTTT.

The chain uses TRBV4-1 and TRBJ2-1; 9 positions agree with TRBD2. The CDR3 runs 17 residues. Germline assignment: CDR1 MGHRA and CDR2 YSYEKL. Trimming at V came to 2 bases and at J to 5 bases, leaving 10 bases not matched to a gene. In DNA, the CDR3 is TGCGCCAGCAGCCAAAGGTTCGCGGGAGGGCCCCACAATGAGCAGTTCTTC. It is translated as CASSQRFAGGPHNEQFF.